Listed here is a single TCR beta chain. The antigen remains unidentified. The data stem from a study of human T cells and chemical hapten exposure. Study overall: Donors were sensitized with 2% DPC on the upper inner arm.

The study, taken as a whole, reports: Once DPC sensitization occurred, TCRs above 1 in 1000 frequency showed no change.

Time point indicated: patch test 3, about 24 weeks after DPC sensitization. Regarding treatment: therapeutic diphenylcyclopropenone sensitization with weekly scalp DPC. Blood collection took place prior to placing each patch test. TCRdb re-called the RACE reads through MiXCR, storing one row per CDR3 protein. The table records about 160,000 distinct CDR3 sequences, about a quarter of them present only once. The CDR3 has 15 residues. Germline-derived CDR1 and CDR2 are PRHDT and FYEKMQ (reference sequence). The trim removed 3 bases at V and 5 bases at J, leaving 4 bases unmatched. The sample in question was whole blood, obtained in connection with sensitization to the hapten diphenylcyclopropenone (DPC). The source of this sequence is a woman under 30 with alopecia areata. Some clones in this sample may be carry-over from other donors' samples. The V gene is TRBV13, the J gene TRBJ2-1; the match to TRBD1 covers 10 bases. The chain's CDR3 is CASSFFGTGDNEQFF. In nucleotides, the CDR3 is TGTGCCAGCAGCTTCTTCGGGACAGGGGACAATGAGCAGTTCTTC.